A single sample is the source of the 10 T cell receptor beta chains below, sequenced in a study of regulatory T cells in long-lasting Graves disease. The time point is: newly diagnosed GD, antithyroid drugs for less than 3 months. PBMC RNA was the source of the TCR library. Building the TCR beta libraries relied on iRepertoire HTBI primers, and CDR3 regions underwent Arm-PCR. TCRdb fed the multiplex PCR reads into MiXCR, producing one record per CDR3 protein. Among 420,000 or so distinct CDR3 sequences listed, around 15% were seen once. The same sample was also used in a study of T cells in Graves' hyperthyroidism and ophthalmopathy.

Sequenced material: peripheral blood mononuclear cells (PBMCs), taken at new diagnosis, from a patient treated with antithyroid drugs. All receptors derive from a woman aged 18-30 years with Graves disease.

This clonotype has only a few counts. This sequence joins TRBV14 and TRBJ2-3; 8 nucleotides agree with TRBD2. V lost 0 bases and J lost 4; bases outside the gene matches: 6. Germline CDR1 and CDR2: SGHDN and FVKESK. CDR3 length equals 16 residues. The CDR3 nucleotides read TGTGCCAGCAGCCAAGAAGAATACGGGAGGGCAGATACGCAGTATTTT. Residues: CASSQEEYGRADTQYF.

This rearrangement joins TRBV18 to TRBJ1-6; 7 bases line up with TRBD1. The trim removed 3 bases at V and 7 bases at J, leaving 6 bases unmatched. CDR1 KGHSH and CDR2 LQKENI come from the germline V gene. The CDR3 sequence is 15 residues long. CDR3 in DNA: TGTGCCAGCTCACCCGACAGGGTGCGCAATTCACCCCTCCACTTT. It translates to CASSPDRVRNSPLHF.

The CDR3 nucleotides are TGTGCCAGCAGTGAAGAGGCAGGGACTAGCGATGAGCAGTTCTTC. Protein: CASSEEAGTSDEQFF. The chain links TRBV6-2 or TRBV6-3 to TRBJ2-1, with 10 bases fitting TRBD2. Trimming removed 5 bases from V and 8 bases from J; junction bases left unmatched: 9. The CDR3 is made up of 15 amino acids. CDR1 and CDR2 from the germline V gene are MNHEY and SVGEGT.

This rearrangement joins TRBV20-1 to TRBJ2-1, with 10 bases identical to TRBD2. This CDR3 comprises 13 residues. Germline V gene sequence: CDR1 DFQATT, CDR2 SNEGSKA (reference sequence). J lost 8 bases, V lost 3 bases, and 4 bases had no gene match. The CDR3 DNA is TGCAGTGCTAGCCCTAGCGGGAGCGATGAGCAGTTCTTC. It codes for CSASPSGSDEQFF.

The chain employs TRBV20-1 and TRBJ2-3; 7 nucleotides line up with TRBD1. This CDR3 is 16 amino acids long. Trimming took 3 bases from V and 1 from J; bases not matched to a gene: 10. Per germline, CDR1 DFQATT and CDR2 SNEGSKA (reference sequence). In nucleotides, the CDR3 is TGCAGTGCTAGTGTCCCAGGGGGAGTCCGCACAGATACGCAGTATTTT. It yields the protein CSASVPGGVRTDTQYF.

This clonotype appeared many times. The chain combines TRBV28 with TRBJ1-6, with D possibly being TRBD1 (5 bases). V lost 7 bases, J lost 6 bases, and 13 bases lay in between. Germline lookup yields CDR1 MDHEN and CDR2 SYDVKM. The CDR3 sequence is 14 residues long. The chain's CDR3 is CASIGGTINSPLHF. The CDR3 DNA reads as TGTGCCAGCATTGGGGGAACGATTAATTCACCCCTCCACTTT.

There are a few counts of this clonotype. The rearrangement joins TRBV24-1 to TRBJ2-1, with 9 bases that match TRBD1. The CDR3 runs to 15 residues. The germline CDR1 and CDR2 sequences are KGHDR and SFDVKD. V was pared by 6 bases and J by 9 bases, with 11 bases of the junction left unmatched. The CDR3 protein is CATSQFGTGSPEQFF. The CDR3 DNA reads as TGTGCCACCAGTCAGTTCGGGACAGGGAGTCCTGAGCAGTTCTTC.

V and J are TRBV9 and TRBJ2-1, with TRBD2 identical over 7 bases. The CDR3 is 14 amino acids. Germline loops: CDR1 SGDLS, CDR2 YYNGEE. J gave up 6 bases and V 3 bases, and 6 bases lay outside the gene matches. CDR3 sequence: CASSDSGAPNEQFF. As DNA, the CDR3 is TGTGCCAGCAGCGACAGCGGGGCCCCCAATGAGCAGTTCTTC.

Regarding this clonotype: A much larger clonotype is one base distant, so this may be a read error. This chain joins TRBV2 and TRBJ2-1, with 12 bases fitting TRBD2. V was clipped by 7 bases and J by 7 bases; unmatched bases: 8. There are 15 residues in the CDR3. Germline CDR1 and CDR2: SNHLY and FYNNEI. The CDR3 is CASNPLAGGRNEQFF. The DNA for the CDR3 is TGTGCCAGCAACCCACTAGCGGGAGGAAGGAATGAGCAGTTCTTC.

This clonotype was recorded at least ten times. J is TRBJ2-5 and V is TRBV11-2; 7 bases are a match to TRBD2. Germline assignment: CDR1 SGHAT and CDR2 FQNNGV. This CDR3 region has 11 residues. The junction had 0 bases not matched to a gene; V was cut back by 6 bases and J by 5 bases. The CDR3 DNA is TGTGCCAGCAGGGGGGGGGAGACCCAGTACTTC. It codes for CASRGGETQYF.